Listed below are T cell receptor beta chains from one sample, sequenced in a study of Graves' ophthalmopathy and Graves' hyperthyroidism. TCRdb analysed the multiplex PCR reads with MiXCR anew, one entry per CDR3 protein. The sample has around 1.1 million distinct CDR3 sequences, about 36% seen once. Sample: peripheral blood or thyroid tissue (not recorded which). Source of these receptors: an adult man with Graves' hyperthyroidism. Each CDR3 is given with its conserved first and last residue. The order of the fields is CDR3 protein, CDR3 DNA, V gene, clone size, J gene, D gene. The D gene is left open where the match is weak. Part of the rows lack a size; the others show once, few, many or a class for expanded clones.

CDR3: CASSQSDWGETQYF; DNA: TGTGCCAGCAGCCAATCGGATTGGGGGGAGACCCAGTACTTC; V: TRBV3-1; size: .; J: TRBJ2-5; D: .
CDR3: CASLRGQGDTGELFF; DNA: TGTGCCAGCCTACGGGGACAGGGGGACACCGGGGAGCTGTTTTTT; V: TRBV10-3; size: .; J: TRBJ2-2; D: TRBD1
CDR3: CASSYEREFGELFF; DNA: TGTGCCAGCAGCTATGAGCGGGAGTTCGGGGAGCTGTTTTTT; V: TRBV5-4; size: .; J: TRBJ2-2; D: TRBD2
CDR3: CAISTTGWKYEQYF; DNA: TGTGCCATCAGTACGACAGGATGGAAATACGAGCAGTACTTC; V: TRBV10-3; size: .; J: TRBJ2-7; D: .
CDR3: CSASGLGSQETQYF; DNA: TGCAGTGCTAGTGGGCTAGGGTCCCAAGAGACCCAGTACTTC; V: TRBV20-1; size: .; J: TRBJ2-5; D: .
CDR3: CASSLTVRETQYF; DNA: TGTGCCAGCAGCTTAACGGTTCGAGAGACCCAGTACTTC; V: TRBV7-3; size: many; J: TRBJ2-5; D: .
CDR3: CASSWGSGSGYTF; DNA: TGTGCCAGCAGCTGGGGTTCAGGCTCCGGCTACACCTTC; V: TRBV7-2; size: .; J: TRBJ1-2; D: .
CDR3: CASSKQGAGGQETQYF; DNA: TGTGCCAGCAGTAAACAGGGGGCTGGGGGACAAGAGACCCAGTACTTC; V: TRBV2; size: many; J: TRBJ2-5; D: TRBD1
CDR3: CASSGSRRGSGGETQYF; DNA: TGTGCCAGCAGCGGCTCTCGAAGGGGTAGCGGAGGGGAGACCCAGTACTTC; V: TRBV7-8; size: .; J: TRBJ2-5; D: .
CDR3: CSASLLGTSGPQETQYF; DNA: TGCAGTGCTAGTTTATTGGGGACTAGCGGCCCTCAGGAGACCCAGTACTTC; V: TRBV20-1; size: .; J: TRBJ2-5; D: TRBD2
CDR3: CASGAAPNTGELFF; DNA: TGTGCCAGCGGTGCGGCCCCGAACACCGGGGAGCTGTTTTTT; V: TRBV6-6; size: few; J: TRBJ2-2; D: .
CDR3: CATSEARGGGETQYF; DNA: TGTGCCACCAGTGAGGCCAGGGGTGGTGGAGAGACCCAGTACTTC; V: TRBV24-1; size: once; J: TRBJ2-5; D: .
CDR3: CASSLQHGQETQYF; DNA: TGTGCCAGTAGCTTACAGCACGGCCAAGAGACCCAGTACTTC; V: TRBV19; size: many; J: TRBJ2-5; D: .
CDR3: CSASLGTGSIGSNQPQHF; DNA: TGCAGCGCTAGTTTAGGTACAGGGAGTATTGGTAGCAATCAGCCCCAGCATTTT; V: TRBV20-1; size: .; J: TRBJ1-5; D: .
CDR3: CSARDRGWYGYTF; DNA: TGCAGTGCTAGAGACAGGGGTTGGTATGGCTACACCTTC; V: TRBV20-1; size: .; J: TRBJ1-2; D: .
CDR3: CASSLGDLETQYF; DNA: TGTGCCAGCAGCTTAGGCGACCTGGAGACCCAGTACTTC; V: TRBV11-2; size: many; J: TRBJ2-5; D: .